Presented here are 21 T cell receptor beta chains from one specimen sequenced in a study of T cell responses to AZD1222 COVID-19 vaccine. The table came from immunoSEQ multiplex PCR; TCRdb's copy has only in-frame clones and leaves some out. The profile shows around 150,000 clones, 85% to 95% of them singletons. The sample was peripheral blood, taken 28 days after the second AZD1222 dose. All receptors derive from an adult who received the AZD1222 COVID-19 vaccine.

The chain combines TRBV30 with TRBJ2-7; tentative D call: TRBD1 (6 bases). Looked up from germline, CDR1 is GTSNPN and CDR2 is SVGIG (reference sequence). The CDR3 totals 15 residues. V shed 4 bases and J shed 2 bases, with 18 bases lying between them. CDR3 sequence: CAWIQLRRGTYEQYF. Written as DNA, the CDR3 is TGTGCCTGGATCCAACTCCGCAGGGGAACCTACGAGCAGTACTTC. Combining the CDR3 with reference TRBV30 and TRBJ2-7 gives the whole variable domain SQTIHQWPATLVQPVGSPLSLECTVEGTSNPNLYWYRQAAGRGLQLLFYSVGIGQISSEVPQNLSASRPQDRQFILSSKKLLLSDSGFYLCAWIQLRRGTYEQYFGPGTRLTVT.

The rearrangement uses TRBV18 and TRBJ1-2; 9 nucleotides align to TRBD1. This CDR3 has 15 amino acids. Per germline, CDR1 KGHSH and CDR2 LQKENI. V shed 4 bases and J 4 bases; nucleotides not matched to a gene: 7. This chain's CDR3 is CASSRSGDRAYGYTF. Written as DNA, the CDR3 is TGTGCCAGCTCACGATCGGGGGACAGGGCCTATGGCTACACCTTC.

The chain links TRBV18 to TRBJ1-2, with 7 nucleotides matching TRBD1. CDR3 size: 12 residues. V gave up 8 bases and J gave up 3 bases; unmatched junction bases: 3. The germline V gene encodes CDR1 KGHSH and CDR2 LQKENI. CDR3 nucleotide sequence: TGTGCCAGCAGACAGGGTGACTATGGCTACACCTTC. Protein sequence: CASRQGDYGYTF.

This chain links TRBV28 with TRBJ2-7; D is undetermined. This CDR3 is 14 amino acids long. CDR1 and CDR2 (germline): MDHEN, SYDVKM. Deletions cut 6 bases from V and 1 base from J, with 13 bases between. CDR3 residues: CASSPRRRSYEQYF. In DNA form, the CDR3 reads TGTGCCAGCAGCCCGAGACGCAGGTCCTACGAGCAGTACTTC.

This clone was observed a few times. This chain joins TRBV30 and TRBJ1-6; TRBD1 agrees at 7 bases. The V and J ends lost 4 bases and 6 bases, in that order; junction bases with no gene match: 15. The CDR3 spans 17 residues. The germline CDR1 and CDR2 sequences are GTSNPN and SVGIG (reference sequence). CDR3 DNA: TGTGCCTGGACCCCCTGGGGAGGGGGCGCGGGTAATTCACCCCTCCACTTT. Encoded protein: CAWTPWGGGAGNSPLHF. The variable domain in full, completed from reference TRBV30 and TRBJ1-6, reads SQTIHQWPATLVQPVGSPLSLECTVEGTSNPNLYWYRQAAGRGLQLLFYSVGIGQISSEVPQNLSASRPQDRQFILSSKKLLLSDSGFYLCAWTPWGGGAGNSPLHFGNGTRLTVT.

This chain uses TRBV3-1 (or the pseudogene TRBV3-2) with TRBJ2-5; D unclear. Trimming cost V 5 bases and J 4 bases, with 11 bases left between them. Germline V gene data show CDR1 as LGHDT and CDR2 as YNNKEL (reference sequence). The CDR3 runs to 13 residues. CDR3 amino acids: CASSSSHRETQYF. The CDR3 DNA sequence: TGTGCCAGCAGCTCCAGCCACCGAGAGACCCAGTACTTC.

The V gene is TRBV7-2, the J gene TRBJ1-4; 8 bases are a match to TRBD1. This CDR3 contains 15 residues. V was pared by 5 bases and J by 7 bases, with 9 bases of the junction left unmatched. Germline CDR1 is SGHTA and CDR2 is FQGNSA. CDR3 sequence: CASSPRTGRSEKLFF. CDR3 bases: TGTGCCAGCAGCCCCCGGACAGGGCGTAGTGAAAAACTGTTTTTT.

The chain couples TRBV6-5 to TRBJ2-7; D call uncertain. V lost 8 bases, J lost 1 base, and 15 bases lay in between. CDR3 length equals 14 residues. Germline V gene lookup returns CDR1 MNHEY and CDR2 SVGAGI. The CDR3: CASSLRFGSYEQYF. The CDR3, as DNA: TGTGCCAGCTCTCTTCGTTTCGGGTCCTACGAGCAGTACTTC.

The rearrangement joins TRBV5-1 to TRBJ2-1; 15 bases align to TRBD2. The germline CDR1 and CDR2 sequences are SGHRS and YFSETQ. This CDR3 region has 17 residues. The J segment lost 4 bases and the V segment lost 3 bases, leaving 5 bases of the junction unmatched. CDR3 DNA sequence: TGCGCCAGCAGCTCCCCGGGACTAGCGGGAGGTTACAATGAGCAGTTCTTC. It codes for CASSSPGLAGGYNEQFF.

CDR3 region: CASARQSSYNSPLHF. In nucleotides, the CDR3 is TGTGCCAGCGCGAGACAGAGCTCCTATAATTCACCCCTCCACTTT. The rearrangement uses TRBV6-5 and TRBJ1-6; weak D call: TRBD1 (5 bases). Germline CDR1 is MNHEY and CDR2 is SVGAGI. Between the trimmed V and J ends, which lost 8 bases and 0 bases, there was a span of 11 bases. CDR3 length: 15 amino acids.

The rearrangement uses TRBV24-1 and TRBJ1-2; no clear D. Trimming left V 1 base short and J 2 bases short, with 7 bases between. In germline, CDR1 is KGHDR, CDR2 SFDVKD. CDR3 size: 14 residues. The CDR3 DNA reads TGTGCCACCAGTGATTTTAGCAGCAACTATGGCTACACCTTC. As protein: CATSDFSSNYGYTF.

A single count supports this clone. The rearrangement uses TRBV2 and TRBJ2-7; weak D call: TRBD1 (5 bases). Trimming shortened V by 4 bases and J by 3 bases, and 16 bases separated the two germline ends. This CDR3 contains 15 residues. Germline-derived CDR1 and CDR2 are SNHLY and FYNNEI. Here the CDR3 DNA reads TGTGCCAGCAGTGGGGTAGGGCAGGGCCACTACGAGCAGTACTTC. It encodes CASSGVGQGHYEQYF.

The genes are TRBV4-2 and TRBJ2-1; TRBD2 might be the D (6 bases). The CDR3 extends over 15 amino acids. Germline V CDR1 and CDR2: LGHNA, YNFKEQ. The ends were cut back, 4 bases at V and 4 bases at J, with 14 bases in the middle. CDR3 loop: CASSPEGGVYNEQFF. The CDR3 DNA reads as TGTGCCAGCAGCCCGGAGGGCGGCGTTTACAATGAGCAGTTCTTC.

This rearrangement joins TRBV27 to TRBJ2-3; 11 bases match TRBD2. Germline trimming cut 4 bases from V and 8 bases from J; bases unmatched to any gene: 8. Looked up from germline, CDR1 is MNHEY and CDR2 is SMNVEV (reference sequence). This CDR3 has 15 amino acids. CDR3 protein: CASSSLAGGPITQYF. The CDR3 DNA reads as TGTGCCAGCAGTTCATTAGCGGGAGGGCCAATTACGCAGTATTTT.

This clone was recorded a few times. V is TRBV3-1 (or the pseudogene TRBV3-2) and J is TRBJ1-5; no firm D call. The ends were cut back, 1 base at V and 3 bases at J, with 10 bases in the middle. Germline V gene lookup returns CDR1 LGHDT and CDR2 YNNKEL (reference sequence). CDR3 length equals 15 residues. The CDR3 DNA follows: TGTGCCAGCAGCCAAGGGGTAGGAGTCAATCAGCCCCAGCATTTT. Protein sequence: CASSQGVGVNQPQHF.

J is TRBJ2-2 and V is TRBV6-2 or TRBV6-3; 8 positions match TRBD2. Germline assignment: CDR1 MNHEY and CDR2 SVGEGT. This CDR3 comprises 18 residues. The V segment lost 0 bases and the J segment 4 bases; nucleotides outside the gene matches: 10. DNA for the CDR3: TGTGCCAGCAGTTACTCGCTACGGGAGGGCCGTAGCACCGGGGAGCTGTTTTTT. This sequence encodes CASSYSLREGRSTGELFF.

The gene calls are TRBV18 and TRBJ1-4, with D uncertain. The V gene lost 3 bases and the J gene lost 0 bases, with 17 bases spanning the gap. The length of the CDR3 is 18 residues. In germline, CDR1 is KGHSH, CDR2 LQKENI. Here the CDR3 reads CASSPLTALVATNEKLFF. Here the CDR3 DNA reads TGTGCCAGCTCACCTTTAACAGCTCTAGTTGCAACTAATGAAAAACTGTTTTTT.

Written as DNA, the CDR3 is TGTGCCAGCAGCCCCTACTGGACTAGCGGGAGGACCGGGGAGCTGTTTTTT. This translates into CASSPYWTSGRTGELFF. This chain uses TRBV7-3 with TRBJ2-2, with 14 bases identical to TRBD2. The CDR3 is made up of 17 amino acids. After removal of 5 bases from V and 5 bases from J, the junction contained 7 bases not matched to a gene. Germline V CDR1 and CDR2: SGHTA, FQGTGA.

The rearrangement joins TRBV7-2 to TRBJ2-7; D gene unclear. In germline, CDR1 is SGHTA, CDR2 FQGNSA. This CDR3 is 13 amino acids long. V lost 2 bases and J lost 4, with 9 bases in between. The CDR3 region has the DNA TGTGCCAGCAGCTTAACGGAAGTGTACGAGCAGTACTTC. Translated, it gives CASSLTEVYEQYF.

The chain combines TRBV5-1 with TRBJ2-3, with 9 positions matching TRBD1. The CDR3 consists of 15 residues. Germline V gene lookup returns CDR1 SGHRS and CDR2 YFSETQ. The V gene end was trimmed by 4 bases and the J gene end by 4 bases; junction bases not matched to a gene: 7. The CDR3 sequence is CASSIQGASADTQYF. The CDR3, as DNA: TGCGCCAGCAGCATACAGGGGGCTTCTGCAGATACGCAGTATTTT.

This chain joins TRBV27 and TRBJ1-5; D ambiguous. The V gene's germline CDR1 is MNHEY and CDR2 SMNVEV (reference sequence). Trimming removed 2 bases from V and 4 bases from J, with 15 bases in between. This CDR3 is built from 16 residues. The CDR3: CASSLRGNMRNQPQHF. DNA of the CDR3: TGTGCCAGCAGTTTACGGGGAAATATGCGAAATCAGCCCCAGCATTTT.